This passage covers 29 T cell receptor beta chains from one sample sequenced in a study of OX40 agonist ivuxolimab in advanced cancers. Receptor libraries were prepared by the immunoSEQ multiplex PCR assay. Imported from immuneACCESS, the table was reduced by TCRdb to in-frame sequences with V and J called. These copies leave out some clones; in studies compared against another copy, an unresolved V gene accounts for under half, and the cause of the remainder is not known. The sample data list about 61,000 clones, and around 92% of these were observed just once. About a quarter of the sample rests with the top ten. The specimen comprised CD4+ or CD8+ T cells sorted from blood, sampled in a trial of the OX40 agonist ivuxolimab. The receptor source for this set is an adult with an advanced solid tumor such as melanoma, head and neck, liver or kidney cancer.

CDR3 amino acids: CASSRTNTGELFF. CDR3 bases: TGTGCCAGCAGTCGCACGAACACCGGGGAGCTGTTTTTT. The chain uses TRBV27 and TRBJ2-2, with D unclear. V gave up 5 bases and J gave up 0 bases, with 4 bases separating them. The CDR3 sequence is 13 residues long. Germline V lookup: CDR1 MNHEY, CDR2 SMNVEV (reference sequence).

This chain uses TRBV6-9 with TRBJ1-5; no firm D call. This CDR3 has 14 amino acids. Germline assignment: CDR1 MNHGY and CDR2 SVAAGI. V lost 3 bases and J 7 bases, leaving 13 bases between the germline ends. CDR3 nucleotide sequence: TGTGCCAGCAGTTACTCGCTCGGATTCCAGCCCCAGCATTTT. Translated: CASSYSLGFQPQHF.

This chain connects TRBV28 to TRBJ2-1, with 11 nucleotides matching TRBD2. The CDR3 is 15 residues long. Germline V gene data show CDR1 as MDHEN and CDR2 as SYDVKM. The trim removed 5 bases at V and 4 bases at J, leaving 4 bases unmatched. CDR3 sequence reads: CASSPLAGDYNEQFF. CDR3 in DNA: TGTGCCAGCAGTCCACTAGCGGGGGATTACAATGAGCAGTTCTTC.

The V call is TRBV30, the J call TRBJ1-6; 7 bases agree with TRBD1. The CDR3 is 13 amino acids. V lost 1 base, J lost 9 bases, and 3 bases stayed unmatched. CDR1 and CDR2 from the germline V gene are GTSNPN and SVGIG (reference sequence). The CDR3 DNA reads TGTGCCTGGAGTGGGACAGGAGGTTCACCCCTCCACTTT. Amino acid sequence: CAWSGTGGSPLHF.

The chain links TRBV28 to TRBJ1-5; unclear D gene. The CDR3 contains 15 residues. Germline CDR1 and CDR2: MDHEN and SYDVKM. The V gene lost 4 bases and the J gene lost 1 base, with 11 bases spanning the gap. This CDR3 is CASSSPGGSNQPQHF. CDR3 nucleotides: TGTGCCAGCAGTTCCCCGGGAGGGAGCAATCAGCCCCAGCATTTT.

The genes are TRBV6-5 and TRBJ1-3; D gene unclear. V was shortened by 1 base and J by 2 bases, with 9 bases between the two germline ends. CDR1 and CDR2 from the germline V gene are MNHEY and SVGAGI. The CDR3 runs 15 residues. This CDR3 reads CASSYFGEPGNTIYF. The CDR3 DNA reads TGTGCCAGCAGTTACTTCGGGGAACCTGGAAACACCATATATTTT.

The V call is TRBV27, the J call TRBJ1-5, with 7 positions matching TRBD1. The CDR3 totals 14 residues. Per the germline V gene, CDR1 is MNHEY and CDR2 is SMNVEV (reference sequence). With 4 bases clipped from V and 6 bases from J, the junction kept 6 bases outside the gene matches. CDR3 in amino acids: CASSYQGGGQPQHF. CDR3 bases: TGTGCCAGCAGTTATCAAGGGGGCGGTCAGCCCCAGCATTTT.

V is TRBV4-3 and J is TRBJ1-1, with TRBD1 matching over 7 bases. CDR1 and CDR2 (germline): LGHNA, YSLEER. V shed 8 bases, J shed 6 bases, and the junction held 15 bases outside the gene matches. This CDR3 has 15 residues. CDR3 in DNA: TGCGCCAGCGGACCTAGGGGGCTAAGTTATCCTGAAGCTTTCTTT. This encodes CASGPRGLSYPEAFF.

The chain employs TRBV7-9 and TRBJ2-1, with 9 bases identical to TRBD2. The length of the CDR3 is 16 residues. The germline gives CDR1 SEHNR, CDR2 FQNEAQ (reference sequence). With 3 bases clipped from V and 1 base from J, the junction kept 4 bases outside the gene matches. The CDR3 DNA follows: TGTGCCAGCAGCTTCGCGGGGGGGTGGTCCTACAATGAGCAGTTCTTC. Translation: CASSFAGGWSYNEQFF.

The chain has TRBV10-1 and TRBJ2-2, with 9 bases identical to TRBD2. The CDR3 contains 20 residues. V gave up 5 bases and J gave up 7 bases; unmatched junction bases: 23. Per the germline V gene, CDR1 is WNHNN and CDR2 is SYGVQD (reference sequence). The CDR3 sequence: CASSPLRTSVLRLGGGELFF. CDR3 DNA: TGCGCCAGCAGTCCCCTCAGGACTAGCGTCCTTCGCCTCGGGGGCGGGGAGCTGTTTTTT.

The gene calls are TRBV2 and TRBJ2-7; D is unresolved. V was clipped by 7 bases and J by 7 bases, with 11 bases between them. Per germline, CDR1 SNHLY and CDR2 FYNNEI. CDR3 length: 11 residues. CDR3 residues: CASTPTGEQYF. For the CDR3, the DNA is TGTGCCAGCACACCTACGGGTGAGCAGTACTTC.

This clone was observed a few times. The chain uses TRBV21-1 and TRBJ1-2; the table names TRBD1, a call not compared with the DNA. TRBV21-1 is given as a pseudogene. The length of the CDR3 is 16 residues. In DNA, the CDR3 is TGTGCCAGCAAAATAAACCAGGGGGCATTGGGCTATGGCTACACCTTC. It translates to CASKINQGALGYGYTF.

Written as DNA, the CDR3 is TGTGCCAGCAGTGAAGCGATCGGGGACTCTGGAAACACCATATATTTT. It codes for CASSEAIGDSGNTIYF. The chain recombines TRBV6-1 with TRBJ1-3; unclear D gene. The CDR3 has 16 amino acids. Trimming stripped 0 bases from V and 0 bases from J, with 9 bases between. The V gene's germline CDR1 is MNHNS and CDR2 SASEGT.

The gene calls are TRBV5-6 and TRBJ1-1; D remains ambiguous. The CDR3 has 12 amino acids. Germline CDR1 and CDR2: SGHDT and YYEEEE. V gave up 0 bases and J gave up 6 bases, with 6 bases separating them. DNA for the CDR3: TGTGCCAGCAGCTTGGGTGCCCCTGAAGCTTTCTTT. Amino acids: CASSLGAPEAFF. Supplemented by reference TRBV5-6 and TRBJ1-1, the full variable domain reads DAGVTQSPTHLIKTRGQQVTLRCSPKSGHDTVSWYQQALGQGPQFIFQYYEEEERQRGNFPDRFSGHQFPNYSSELNVNALLLGDSALYLCASSLGAPEAFFGQGTRLTVV.

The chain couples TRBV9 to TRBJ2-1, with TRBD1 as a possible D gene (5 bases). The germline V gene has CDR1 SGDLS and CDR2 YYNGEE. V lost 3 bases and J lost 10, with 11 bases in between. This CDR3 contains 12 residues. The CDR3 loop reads CASSDVRGEQFF. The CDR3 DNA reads TGTGCCAGCAGCGATGTTAGGGGAGAGCAGTTCTTC.

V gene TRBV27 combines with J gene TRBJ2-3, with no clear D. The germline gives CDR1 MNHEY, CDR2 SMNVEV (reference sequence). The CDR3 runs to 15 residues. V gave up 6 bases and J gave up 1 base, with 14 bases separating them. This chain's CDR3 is CASREISIGTDTQYF. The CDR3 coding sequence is TGTGCCAGCAGGGAAATTAGTATTGGCACAGATACGCAGTATTTT.

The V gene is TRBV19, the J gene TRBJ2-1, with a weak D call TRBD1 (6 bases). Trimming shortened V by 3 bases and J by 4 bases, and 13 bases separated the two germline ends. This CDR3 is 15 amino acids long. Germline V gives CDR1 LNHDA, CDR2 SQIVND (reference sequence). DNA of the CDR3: TGTGCCAGTAGTATCCAGGGGATTGCGTACAATGAGCAGTTCTTC. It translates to CASSIQGIAYNEQFF. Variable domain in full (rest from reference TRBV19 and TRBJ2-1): DGGITQSPKYLFRKEGQNVTLSCEQNLNHDAMYWYRQDPGQGLRLIYYSQIVNDFQKGDIAEGYSVSREKKESFPLTVTSAQKNPTAFYLCASSIQGIAYNEQFFGPGTRLTVL.

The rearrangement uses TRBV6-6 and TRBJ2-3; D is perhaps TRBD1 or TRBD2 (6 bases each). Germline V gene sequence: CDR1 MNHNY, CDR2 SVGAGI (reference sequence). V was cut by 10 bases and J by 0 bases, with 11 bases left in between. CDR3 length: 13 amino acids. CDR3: CATRGDSTDTQYF. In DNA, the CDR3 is TGTGCCACAAGGGGGGATAGCACAGATACGCAGTATTTT.

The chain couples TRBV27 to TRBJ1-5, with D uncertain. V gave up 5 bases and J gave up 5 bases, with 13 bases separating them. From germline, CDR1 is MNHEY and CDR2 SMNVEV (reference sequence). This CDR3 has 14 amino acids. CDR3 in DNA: TGTGCCAGCAGTCGTTCTGAGATAGATCAGCCCCAGCATTTT. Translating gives CASSRSEIDQPQHF.

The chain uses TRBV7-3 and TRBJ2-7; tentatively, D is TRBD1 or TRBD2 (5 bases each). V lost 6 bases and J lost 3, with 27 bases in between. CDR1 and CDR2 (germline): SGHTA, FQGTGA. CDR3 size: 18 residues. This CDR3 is CASRPRDGDSTPYYEQYV. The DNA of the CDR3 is TGTGCCAGCAGACCCCGGGACGGGGATAGTACCCCTTACTACGAGCAGTACGTC.

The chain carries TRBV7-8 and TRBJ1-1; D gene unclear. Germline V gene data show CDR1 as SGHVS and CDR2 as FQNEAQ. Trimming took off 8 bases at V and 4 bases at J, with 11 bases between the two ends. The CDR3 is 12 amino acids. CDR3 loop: CASQILATEAFF. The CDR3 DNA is TGTGCCAGCCAGATTTTAGCCACTGAAGCTTTCTTT.

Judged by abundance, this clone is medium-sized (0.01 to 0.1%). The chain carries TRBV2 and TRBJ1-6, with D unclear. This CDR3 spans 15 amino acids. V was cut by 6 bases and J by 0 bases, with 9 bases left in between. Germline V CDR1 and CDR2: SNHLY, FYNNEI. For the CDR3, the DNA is TGTGCCAGCAGCGGCTCAAGCTCCTATAATTCACCCCTCCACTTT. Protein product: CASSGSSSYNSPLHF.

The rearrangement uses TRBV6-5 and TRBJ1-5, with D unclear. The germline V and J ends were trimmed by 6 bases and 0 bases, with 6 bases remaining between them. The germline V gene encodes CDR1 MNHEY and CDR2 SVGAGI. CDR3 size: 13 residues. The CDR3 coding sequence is TGTGCCAGCAGCTTGGATAGCAATCAGCCCCAGCATTTT. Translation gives CASSLDSNQPQHF.

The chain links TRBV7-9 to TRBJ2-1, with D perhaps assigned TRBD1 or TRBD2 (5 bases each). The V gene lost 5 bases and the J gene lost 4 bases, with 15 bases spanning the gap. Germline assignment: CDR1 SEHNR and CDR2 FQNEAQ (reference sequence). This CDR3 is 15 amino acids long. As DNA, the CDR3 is TGTGCCAGCAGCCCGCCGGGACCCCCTTACAATGAGCAGTTCTTC. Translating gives CASSPPGPPYNEQFF.

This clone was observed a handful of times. The CDR3 region is CASTGIGGEQYV. The CDR3 DNA is TGTGCCAGCACCGGAATTGGGGGCGAGCAGTACGTC. The chain couples TRBV6-7 to TRBJ2-7; D tentatively reads TRBD1 or TRBD2 (5 bases each). TRBV6-7 is assigned to the ORF class and has an uncertain function. V was pared by 7 bases and J by 6 bases, with 13 bases between. The CDR3 sequence is 12 residues long.

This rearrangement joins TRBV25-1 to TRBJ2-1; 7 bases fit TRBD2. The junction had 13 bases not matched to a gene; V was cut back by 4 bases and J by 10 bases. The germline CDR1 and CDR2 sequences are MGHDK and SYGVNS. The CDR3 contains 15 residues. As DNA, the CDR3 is TGTGCCAGCAGTGTCCTAGCGGCCCACACGGGGGAGCAGTTCTTC. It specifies CASSVLAAHTGEQFF.

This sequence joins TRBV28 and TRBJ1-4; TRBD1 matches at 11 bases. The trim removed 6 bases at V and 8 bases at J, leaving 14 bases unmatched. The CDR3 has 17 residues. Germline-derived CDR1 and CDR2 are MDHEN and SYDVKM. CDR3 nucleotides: TGTGCCAGCAGGAGGACAGGGGGCCTAACCCGTCGGGAAAAACTGTTTTTT. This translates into CASRRTGGLTRREKLFF.

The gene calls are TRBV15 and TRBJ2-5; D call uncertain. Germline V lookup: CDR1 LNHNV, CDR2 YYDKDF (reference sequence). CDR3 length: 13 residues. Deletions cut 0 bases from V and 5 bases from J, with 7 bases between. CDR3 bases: TGTGCCACCAGCAGAGAGGTAGGGGAGACCCAGTACTTC. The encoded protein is CATSREVGETQYF.

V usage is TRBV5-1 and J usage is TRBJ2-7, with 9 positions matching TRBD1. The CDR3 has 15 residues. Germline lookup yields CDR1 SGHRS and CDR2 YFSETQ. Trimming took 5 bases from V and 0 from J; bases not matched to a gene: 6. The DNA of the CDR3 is TGCGCCAGCAGACCTTCGACAGGGGGCTCCTACGAGCAGTACTTC. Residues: CASRPSTGGSYEQYF.